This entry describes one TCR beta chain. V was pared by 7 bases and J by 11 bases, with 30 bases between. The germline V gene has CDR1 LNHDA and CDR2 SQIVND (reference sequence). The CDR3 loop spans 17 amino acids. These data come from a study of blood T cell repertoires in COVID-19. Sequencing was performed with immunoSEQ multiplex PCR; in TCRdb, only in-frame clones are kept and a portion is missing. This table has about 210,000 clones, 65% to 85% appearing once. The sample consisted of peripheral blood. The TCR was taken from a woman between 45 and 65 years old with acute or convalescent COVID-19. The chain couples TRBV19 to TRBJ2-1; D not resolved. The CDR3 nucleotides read TGTGCCAGTACCCACCGTTCGGCGGCCAATACACACCTTAAGCAGTTCTTC. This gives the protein CASTHRSAANTHLKQFF.